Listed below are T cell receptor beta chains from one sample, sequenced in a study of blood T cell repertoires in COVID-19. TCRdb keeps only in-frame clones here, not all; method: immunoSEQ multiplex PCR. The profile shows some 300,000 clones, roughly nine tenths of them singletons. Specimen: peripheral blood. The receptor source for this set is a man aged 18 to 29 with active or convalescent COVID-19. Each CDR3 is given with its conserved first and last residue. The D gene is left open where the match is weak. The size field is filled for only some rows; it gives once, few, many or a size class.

cdr3_aa: CASSRSNSKKYNEQFF
cdr3_nt: TGTGCCAGCAGCCGTTCAAACAGCAAGAAATACAATGAGCAGTTCTTC
d_call: .
v_call: TRBV7-9
cdr3_length: 16
j_call: TRBJ2-1
clone_size: .

cdr3_aa: CASRPTSGRGNEQFF
cdr3_nt: TGTGCCAGTAGACCCACTAGCGGGAGAGGCAATGAGCAGTTCTTC
d_call: TRBD2
v_call: TRBV19
cdr3_length: 15
j_call: TRBJ2-1
clone_size: .

cdr3_aa: CASSATSGGLFYNEQFF
cdr3_nt: TGTGCCAGTAGTGCGACTAGCGGGGGCCTATTCTACAATGAGCAGTTCTTC
d_call: TRBD2
v_call: TRBV19
cdr3_length: 17
j_call: TRBJ2-1
clone_size: .

cdr3_aa: CASSLRGGRDTEAFF
cdr3_nt: TGTGCCAGCAGTCTGCGGGGGGGGCGAGACACTGAAGCTTTCTTT
d_call: .
v_call: TRBV6-5
cdr3_length: 15
j_call: TRBJ1-1
clone_size: .

cdr3_aa: CASSYGAGEVHNEQFF
cdr3_nt: TGTGCCAGCAGTTACGGGGCGGGAGAAGTCCACAATGAGCAGTTCTTC
d_call: TRBD2
v_call: TRBV6-5
cdr3_length: 16
j_call: TRBJ2-1
clone_size: .

cdr3_aa: CASSTTGAGANVLTF
cdr3_nt: TGTGCCAGTAGTACGACAGGGGCAGGGGCCAACGTCCTGACTTTC
d_call: TRBD1
v_call: TRBV19
cdr3_length: 15
j_call: TRBJ2-6
clone_size: .

cdr3_aa: CASSDGTLSSYEQYF
cdr3_nt: TGTGCCAGCAGTGACGGGACACTGAGCTCCTACGAGCAGTACTTC
d_call: .
v_call: TRBV6-1
cdr3_length: 15
j_call: TRBJ2-7
clone_size: .

cdr3_aa: CSASGSGQGHYSNQPQHF
cdr3_nt: TGCAGTGCTAGTGGTTCGGGACAGGGACATTATAGCAATCAGCCCCAGCATTTT
d_call: TRBD1
v_call: TRBV20-1
cdr3_length: 18
j_call: TRBJ1-5
clone_size: .

cdr3_aa: CASSRSSQGYSGNTIYF
cdr3_nt: TGTGCCAGCAGCCGATCCTCACAGGGGTACTCTGGAAACACCATATATTTT
d_call: TRBD1
v_call: TRBV3-1/TRBV3-2
cdr3_length: 17
j_call: TRBJ1-3
clone_size: once

cdr3_aa: CASSDGYEQYF
cdr3_nt: TGTGCCAGCAGTGACGGGTACGAGCAGTACTTC
d_call: .
v_call: TRBV6-1
cdr3_length: 11
j_call: TRBJ2-7
clone_size: .

cdr3_aa: CATTKGAGPNTGELFF
cdr3_nt: TGTGCCACTACTAAGGGCGCAGGGCCGAACACCGGGGAGCTGTTTTTT
d_call: .
v_call: TRBV6-6
cdr3_length: 16
j_call: TRBJ2-2
clone_size: .

cdr3_aa: CASSGAVEAFF
cdr3_nt: TGTGCCAGCAGTGGGGCAGTTGAAGCTTTCTTT
d_call: .
v_call: TRBV25-1
cdr3_length: 11
j_call: TRBJ1-1
clone_size: .

cdr3_aa: CASSFIGTSGVFDEQFF
cdr3_nt: TGTGCCAGCAGTTTTATTGGGACTAGCGGGGTATTCGATGAGCAGTTCTTC
d_call: TRBD2
v_call: TRBV27
cdr3_length: 17
j_call: TRBJ2-1
clone_size: .

cdr3_aa: CASSEAGTGSTDTQYF
cdr3_nt: TGTGCCAGCAGTGAAGCCGGGACAGGGAGCACAGATACGCAGTATTTT
d_call: TRBD1
v_call: TRBV25-1
cdr3_length: 16
j_call: TRBJ2-3
clone_size: .

cdr3_aa: CASSYGTSGTYEQYF
cdr3_nt: TGTGCCAGCAGTTACGGGACTAGCGGTACCTACGAGCAGTACTTC
d_call: TRBD2
v_call: TRBV6-5
cdr3_length: 15
j_call: TRBJ2-7
clone_size: .

cdr3_aa: CASSQTSAPPGNEQFF
cdr3_nt: TGTGCCAGCAGCCAGACTAGCGCACCTCCCGGCAATGAGCAGTTCTTC
d_call: TRBD2
v_call: TRBV3-1/TRBV3-2
cdr3_length: 16
j_call: TRBJ2-1
clone_size: .

cdr3_aa: CASSFIGSSGNTIYF
cdr3_nt: TGTGCCAGCAGTTTCATAGGGAGCTCTGGAAACACCATATATTTT
d_call: .
v_call: TRBV6-5
cdr3_length: 15
j_call: TRBJ1-3
clone_size: .

cdr3_aa: CASSLAGTEAFF
cdr3_nt: TGTGCCAGCAGCTTGGCGGGCACTGAAGCTTTCTTT
d_call: .
v_call: TRBV7-9
cdr3_length: 12
j_call: TRBJ1-1
clone_size: .

cdr3_aa: CASSERAGSGNEQYF
cdr3_nt: TGTGCCAGCAGCGAAAGGGCAGGGTCGGGTAACGAGCAGTACTTC
d_call: .
v_call: TRBV9
cdr3_length: 15
j_call: TRBJ2-7
clone_size: .

cdr3_aa: CASREDRGYNEQFF
cdr3_nt: TGTGCCAGCAGAGAGGACAGGGGATACAATGAGCAGTTCTTC
d_call: TRBD1
v_call: TRBV28
cdr3_length: 14
j_call: TRBJ2-1
clone_size: .

cdr3_aa: CASSDQGEADTQYF
cdr3_nt: TGCGCCAGCAGCGATCAGGGGGAAGCAGATACGCAGTATTTT
d_call: TRBD1
v_call: TRBV5-1
cdr3_length: 14
j_call: TRBJ2-3
clone_size: .

cdr3_aa: CASSLETSSYEQYF
cdr3_nt: TGCGCCAGCAGCTTGGAAACAAGTTCCTACGAGCAGTACTTC
d_call: .
v_call: TRBV5-1
cdr3_length: 14
j_call: TRBJ2-7
clone_size: .

cdr3_aa: CAISEPGGGLYNEQFF
cdr3_nt: TGTGCCATCAGTGAGCCTGGCGGGGGCCTCTACAATGAGCAGTTCTTC
d_call: .
v_call: TRBV10-3
cdr3_length: 16
j_call: TRBJ2-1
clone_size: many

cdr3_aa: CASSLTAEPVGAQYF
cdr3_nt: TGTGCCAGCAGCTTAACGGCGGAGCCAGTCGGGGCCCAGTACTTC
d_call: .
v_call: TRBV11-2
cdr3_length: 15
j_call: TRBJ2-5
clone_size: .

cdr3_aa: CASSPRTGDSGANVLTF
cdr3_nt: TGTGCCAGCTCACCGAGGACAGGGGACTCTGGGGCCAACGTCCTGACTTTC
d_call: TRBD1
v_call: TRBV18
cdr3_length: 17
j_call: TRBJ2-6
clone_size: .

cdr3_aa: CASSLMGGNTGELFF
cdr3_nt: TGTGCCAGCAGCTTAATGGGGGGGAACACCGGGGAGCTGTTTTTT
d_call: .
v_call: TRBV5-6
cdr3_length: 15
j_call: TRBJ2-2
clone_size: .

cdr3_aa: CASGVKAYTEAFF
cdr3_nt: TGTGCTAGTGGAGTGAAAGCCTACACTGAAGCTTTCTTT
d_call: .
v_call: TRBV12-5
cdr3_length: 13
j_call: TRBJ1-1
clone_size: .

cdr3_aa: CATKAFATNEKLFF
cdr3_nt: TGTGCCACCAAAGCTTTTGCAACTAATGAAAAACTGTTTTTT
d_call: .
v_call: TRBV15
cdr3_length: 14
j_call: TRBJ1-4
clone_size: .

cdr3_aa: CASSLGLGPGEDF
cdr3_nt: TGTGCCAGCAGTCTAGGGTTGGGTCCCGGGGAGGACTTC
d_call: .
v_call: TRBV12-3/TRBV12-4
cdr3_length: 13
j_call: TRBJ2-7
clone_size: few

cdr3_aa: CASRPGTSYGYTF
cdr3_nt: TGTGCCAGCAGGCCCGGGACAAGCTATGGCTACACCTTC
d_call: .
v_call: TRBV2
cdr3_length: 13
j_call: TRBJ1-2
clone_size: .

cdr3_aa: CASGLDPVEVIVEQFF
cdr3_nt: TGTGCTAGTGGTTTGGACCCAGTGGAGGTCATCGTTGAGCAGTTCTTC
d_call: .
v_call: TRBV12-5
cdr3_length: 16
j_call: TRBJ2-1
clone_size: .

cdr3_aa: CASSQNTGLRDEKLFF
cdr3_nt: TGTGCCAGCAGCCAAAATACTGGGCTACGCGACGAAAAACTGTTTTTT
d_call: .
v_call: TRBV3-1/TRBV3-2
cdr3_length: 16
j_call: TRBJ1-4
clone_size: few

cdr3_aa: CASRHQGGNEQFF
cdr3_nt: TGTGCCAGCAGGCACCAGGGGGGCAATGAGCAGTTCTTC
d_call: .
v_call: TRBV28
cdr3_length: 13
j_call: TRBJ2-1
clone_size: .

cdr3_aa: CASSGTADSYEQYF
cdr3_nt: TGTGCCAGCTCCGGGACAGCCGACTCCTACGAGCAGTACTTC
d_call: TRBD1
v_call: TRBV6-5
cdr3_length: 14
j_call: TRBJ2-7
clone_size: .

cdr3_aa: CASSLTGTGAINYGYTF
cdr3_nt: TGTGCCAGCAGTTTAACCGGGACAGGGGCAATTAACTATGGCTACACCTTC
d_call: TRBD1
v_call: TRBV27
cdr3_length: 17
j_call: TRBJ1-2
clone_size: .

cdr3_aa: CASSFYLANQPQHF
cdr3_nt: TGTGCCAGCAGCTTTTATCTAGCAAATCAGCCCCAGCATTTT
d_call: .
v_call: TRBV5-6
cdr3_length: 14
j_call: TRBJ1-5
clone_size: .

cdr3_aa: CASSLTTSGPYGGNEQFF
cdr3_nt: TGTGCCAGCAGCTTAACGACTAGCGGACCTTACGGTGGCAATGAGCAGTTCTTC
d_call: TRBD2
v_call: TRBV7-9
cdr3_length: 18
j_call: TRBJ2-1
clone_size: .

cdr3_aa: CASSQVERSTDTQYF
cdr3_nt: TGTGCCAGCAGCCAAGTGGAGCGAAGCACAGATACGCAGTATTTT
d_call: .
v_call: TRBV4-2
cdr3_length: 15
j_call: TRBJ2-3
clone_size: .

cdr3_aa: CAWSGQGIYQPQHF
cdr3_nt: TGTGCCTGGAGTGGACAGGGAATCTATCAGCCCCAGCATTTT
d_call: TRBD1
v_call: TRBV30
cdr3_length: 14
j_call: TRBJ1-5
clone_size: .

cdr3_aa: CASSDSSGGPTDTQYF
cdr3_nt: TGTGCCAGCAGTGATAGTAGCGGGGGGCCTACAGATACGCAGTATTTT
d_call: TRBD2
v_call: TRBV6-4
cdr3_length: 16
j_call: TRBJ2-3
clone_size: many

cdr3_aa: CASSLSRTVEAFF
cdr3_nt: TGTGCCAGCAGTTTATCGCGGACAGTTGAAGCTTTCTTT
d_call: .
v_call: TRBV27
cdr3_length: 13
j_call: TRBJ1-1
clone_size: once